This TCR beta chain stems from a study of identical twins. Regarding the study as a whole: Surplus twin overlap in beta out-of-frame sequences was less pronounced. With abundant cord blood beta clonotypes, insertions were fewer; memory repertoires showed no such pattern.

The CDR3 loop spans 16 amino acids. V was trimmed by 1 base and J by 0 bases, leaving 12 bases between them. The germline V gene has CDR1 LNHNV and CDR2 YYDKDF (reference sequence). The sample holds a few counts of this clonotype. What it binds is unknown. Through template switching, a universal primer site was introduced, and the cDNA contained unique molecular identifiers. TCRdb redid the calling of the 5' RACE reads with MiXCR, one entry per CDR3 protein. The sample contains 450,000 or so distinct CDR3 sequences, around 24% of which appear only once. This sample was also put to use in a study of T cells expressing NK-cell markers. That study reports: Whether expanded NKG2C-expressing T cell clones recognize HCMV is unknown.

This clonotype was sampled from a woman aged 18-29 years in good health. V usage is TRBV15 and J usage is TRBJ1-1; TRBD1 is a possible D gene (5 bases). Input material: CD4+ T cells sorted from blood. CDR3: CATSRGGIIMNTEAFF. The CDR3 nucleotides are TGTGCCACCAGCAGAGGGGGGATAATTATGAACACTGAAGCTTTCTTT.